Listed below are T cell receptor beta chains from one sample, sequenced in a study of regulatory and conventional T cells in RAG deficiency. Produced via immunoSEQ multiplex PCR; TCRdb's table is partial and in-frame only. Altogether more than 5,500 clones are present, about four fifths being singletons, with the ten largest covering around 13%. The same sample was also used in a study of regulatory T cells.

Sequencing was done on a sample of CD8+ T cells sorted from blood. The origin of the receptors is a human donor in good health. Each CDR3 is given with its conserved first and last residue. A D gene is named only where the DNA matches it firmly. Rows give clone size only sometimes, using once, few, many, or a class for an expanded clone.

CDR3aa: CASSLVFATYNEQFF
CDR3nt: TGTGCCAGCAGCTTAGTATTCGCAACCTACAATGAGCAGTTCTTC
j_gene: TRBJ2-1
d_gene: -
abundance: -
v_gene: TRBV11-2
len: 15

CDR3aa: CASSDGTVTYEQYF
CDR3nt: TGTGCCAGCAGTGATGGGACGGTAACCTACGAGCAGTACTTC
j_gene: TRBJ2-7
d_gene: -
abundance: -
v_gene: TRBV2
len: 14

CDR3aa: CASSWRAANEKLFF
CDR3nt: TGTGCCAGCAGCTGGAGGGCCGCAAATGAAAAACTGTTTTTT
j_gene: TRBJ1-4
d_gene: -
abundance: -
v_gene: TRBV9
len: 14

CDR3aa: CASTPGLSNEKLFF
CDR3nt: TGCGCCAGCACTCCGGGTTTGAGTAATGAAAAACTGTTTTTT
j_gene: TRBJ1-4
d_gene: -
abundance: -
v_gene: TRBV10-2
len: 14

CDR3aa: CASSEYYNEQFF
CDR3nt: TGTGCCAGCAGTGAATACTACAATGAGCAGTTCTTC
j_gene: TRBJ2-1
d_gene: -
abundance: -
v_gene: TRBV25-1
len: 12

CDR3aa: CSAFGLDRSNTSGANVLTF
CDR3nt: TGCAGCGCCTTTGGTCTGGACAGAAGTAACACCTCTGGGGCCAACGTCCTGACTTTC
j_gene: TRBJ2-6
d_gene: -
abundance: -
v_gene: TRBV29-1
len: 19

CDR3aa: CASSPGTEPNYGYTF
CDR3nt: TGTGCCAGCAGTCCTGGGACAGAGCCTAACTATGGCTACACCTTC
j_gene: TRBJ1-2
d_gene: TRBD1
abundance: -
v_gene: TRBV27
len: 15

CDR3aa: CASSRWTGDTYEQYF
CDR3nt: TGTGCCAGCAGCCGGTGGACAGGGGACACCTACGAGCAGTACTTC
j_gene: TRBJ2-7
d_gene: TRBD1
abundance: once
v_gene: TRBV14
len: 15

CDR3aa: CASGLGAATEAFF
CDR3nt: TGCGCCAGCGGACTGGGAGCGGCCACTGAAGCTTTCTTT
j_gene: TRBJ1-1
d_gene: -
abundance: -
v_gene: TRBV4-1
len: 13

CDR3aa: CASSPPWRNTGELFF
CDR3nt: TGTGCCAGCTCACCACCGTGGAGAAACACCGGGGAGCTGTTTTTT
j_gene: TRBJ2-2
d_gene: -
abundance: -
v_gene: TRBV18
len: 15

CDR3aa: CASSQTGTGGHSSGNTIYF
CDR3nt: TGTGCCAGCAGCCAAACCGGGACAGGCGGCCATAGCTCTGGAAACACCATATATTTT
j_gene: TRBJ1-3
d_gene: TRBD1
abundance: -
v_gene: TRBV14
len: 19

CDR3aa: CASSFAYTQYF
CDR3nt: TGCGCCAGCAGCTTTGCATATACGCAGTATTTT
j_gene: TRBJ2-3
d_gene: -
abundance: -
v_gene: TRBV5-1
len: 11

CDR3aa: CASSQVEGAGRYEQFF
CDR3nt: TGCGCCAGCAGCCAAGTCGAGGGAGCGGGGAGATATGAGCAGTTCTTC
j_gene: TRBJ2-1
d_gene: TRBD2
abundance: -
v_gene: TRBV4-1
len: 16

CDR3aa: CASSPELGTTGDEQYF
CDR3nt: TGTGCCAGCAGCCCCGAGTTAGGGACTACCGGCGACGAGCAGTACTTC
j_gene: TRBJ2-7
d_gene: TRBD2
abundance: -
v_gene: TRBV11-2
len: 16

CDR3aa: CASRPGGTEAFF
CDR3nt: TGTGCCAGCAGGCCTGGTGGCACTGAAGCTTTCTTT
j_gene: TRBJ1-1
d_gene: -
abundance: once
v_gene: TRBV7-9
len: 12

CDR3aa: CASGDIEQFF
CDR3nt: TGTGCCAGCGGGGACATTGAGCAGTTCTTC
j_gene: TRBJ2-1
d_gene: -
abundance: once
v_gene: TRBV6-6
len: 10

CDR3aa: CASIRSDGTQYF
CDR3nt: TGTGCCAGCATCCGATCTGATGGGACCCAGTACTTC
j_gene: TRBJ2-5
d_gene: -
abundance: once
v_gene: TRBV2
len: 12

CDR3aa: CASSDSDTDTQYF
CDR3nt: TGTGCCAGCAGTGACTCGGACACAGATACGCAGTATTTT
j_gene: TRBJ2-3
d_gene: -
abundance: once
v_gene: TRBV6-4
len: 13

CDR3aa: CASSPPGRDTGELFF
CDR3nt: TGTGCCAGCAGTCCCCCGGGACGTGACACCGGGGAGCTGTTTTTT
j_gene: TRBJ2-2
d_gene: -
abundance: -
v_gene: TRBV6-9
len: 15

CDR3aa: CASSDLGTGSPLHF
CDR3nt: TGTGCCAGCAGTGACCTCGGGACAGGTTCACCCCTCCACTTT
j_gene: TRBJ1-6
d_gene: TRBD1
abundance: -
v_gene: TRBV6-1
len: 14

CDR3aa: CASSYFKGGPYEQYF
CDR3nt: TGTGCCAGCAGTTATTTTAAGGGAGGACCCTACGAGCAGTACTTC
j_gene: TRBJ2-7
d_gene: -
abundance: few
v_gene: TRBV6-5
len: 15

CDR3aa: CASSLGKVVDTF
CDR3nt: TGTGCCAGCAGCTTGGGTAAGGTGGTCGACACCTTC
j_gene: TRBJ1-2
d_gene: -
abundance: -
v_gene: TRBV5-8
len: 12

CDR3aa: CASSLPGGQETQYF
CDR3nt: TGTGCCAGCAGTTTACCCGGGGGGCAAGAGACCCAGTACTTC
j_gene: TRBJ2-5
d_gene: TRBD2
abundance: -
v_gene: TRBV28
len: 14

CDR3aa: CASSLVRGYTSTDTQYF
CDR3nt: TGTGCCAGCAGCTTAGTTCGGGGATACACTAGCACAGATACGCAGTATTTT
j_gene: TRBJ2-3
d_gene: -
abundance: -
v_gene: TRBV7-9
len: 17

CDR3aa: CASSPTAGEQYF
CDR3nt: TGTGCCAGCAGCCCCACCGCCGGCGAGCAGTACTTC
j_gene: TRBJ2-7
d_gene: -
abundance: few
v_gene: TRBV9
len: 12

CDR3aa: CASSIGTVLFDEQYF
CDR3nt: TGTGCCAGTAGTATAGGGACAGTTTTGTTCGACGAGCAGTACTTC
j_gene: TRBJ2-7
d_gene: -
abundance: -
v_gene: TRBV19
len: 15

CDR3aa: CSVVIDSIYGYTF
CDR3nt: TGCAGCGTTGTCATTGACAGTATCTATGGCTACACCTTC
j_gene: TRBJ1-2
d_gene: -
abundance: -
v_gene: TRBV29-1
len: 13

CDR3aa: CASQISMNTEAFF
CDR3nt: TGTGCCAGCCAAATCTCTATGAACACTGAAGCTTTCTTT
j_gene: TRBJ1-1
d_gene: -
abundance: -
v_gene: TRBV28
len: 13

CDR3aa: CASSLGSGFEQYF
CDR3nt: TGTGCCAGCAGCCTGGGGTCGGGGTTCGAGCAGTACTTC
j_gene: TRBJ2-7
d_gene: -
abundance: -
v_gene: TRBV14
len: 13

CDR3aa: CASSQEAGGPDTQYF
CDR3nt: TGTGCCAGCAGCCAAGAAGCGGGGGGGCCAGATACGCAGTATTTT
j_gene: TRBJ2-3
d_gene: TRBD2
abundance: -
v_gene: TRBV7-2
len: 15

CDR3aa: CASSLTFPGEETQYF
CDR3nt: TGTGCCAGCAGCTTAACTTTTCCGGGGGAGGAGACCCAGTACTTC
j_gene: TRBJ2-5
d_gene: -
abundance: once
v_gene: TRBV7-8
len: 15

CDR3aa: CASTLRDEQFF
CDR3nt: TGTGCCAGCACCCTCAGGGATGAGCAGTTCTTC
j_gene: TRBJ2-1
d_gene: -
abundance: -
v_gene: TRBV6-1
len: 11

CDR3aa: CAWSDLAGGYNEQFF
CDR3nt: TGTGCCTGGAGTGACCTAGCGGGGGGGTACAATGAGCAGTTCTTC
j_gene: TRBJ2-1
d_gene: TRBD2
abundance: -
v_gene: TRBV30
len: 15

CDR3aa: CASSVEGRGTDTQYF
CDR3nt: TGTGCCAGCAGCGTAGAAGGGAGGGGAACAGATACGCAGTATTTT
j_gene: TRBJ2-3
d_gene: TRBD2
abundance: once
v_gene: TRBV9
len: 15

CDR3aa: CASSESDYNEQFF
CDR3nt: TGCGCCAGCAGTGAGTCGGACTACAATGAGCAGTTCTTC
j_gene: TRBJ2-1
d_gene: -
abundance: -
v_gene: TRBV10-1
len: 13

CDR3aa: CASSPGTSGGGTYNEQFF
CDR3nt: TGTGCCAGCAGCCCCGGGACTAGCGGGGGTGGGACCTACAATGAGCAGTTCTTC
j_gene: TRBJ2-1
d_gene: TRBD2
abundance: -
v_gene: TRBV9
len: 18

CDR3aa: CASSFTGVDGYTF
CDR3nt: TGTGCCAGCAGCTTTACAGGGGTTGATGGCTACACCTTC
j_gene: TRBJ1-2
d_gene: TRBD1
abundance: -
v_gene: TRBV5-4
len: 13

CDR3aa: CASSQEGAAENTEAFF
CDR3nt: TGCGCCAGCAGCCAAGAGGGGGCAGCCGAGAACACTGAAGCTTTCTTT
j_gene: TRBJ1-1
d_gene: -
abundance: -
v_gene: TRBV4-1
len: 16

CDR3aa: CASSFISGSGANVLTF
CDR3nt: TGTGCCAGCAGCTTTATATCGGGCTCTGGGGCCAACGTCCTGACTTTC
j_gene: TRBJ2-6
d_gene: -
abundance: -
v_gene: TRBV5-8
len: 16

CDR3aa: CASSLKAGLSSYEQYF
CDR3nt: TGTGCCAGCAGTTTGAAGGCCGGACTTAGCTCCTACGAGCAGTACTTC
j_gene: TRBJ2-7
d_gene: -
abundance: once
v_gene: TRBV27
len: 16

CDR3aa: CASSTLGPGTEAFF
CDR3nt: TGTGCCAGCAGTACTCTGGGTCCCGGGACTGAAGCTTTCTTT
j_gene: TRBJ1-1
d_gene: -
abundance: -
v_gene: TRBV6-6
len: 14

CDR3aa: CSVERGGGHQPQHF
CDR3nt: TGCAGCGTTGAGCGGGGGGGAGGGCATCAGCCCCAGCATTTT
j_gene: TRBJ1-5
d_gene: -
abundance: once
v_gene: TRBV29-1
len: 14

CDR3aa: CASSLAPGTTYEQYF
CDR3nt: TGTGCCAGCAGCTTAGCTCCGGGGACCACCTACGAGCAGTACTTC
j_gene: TRBJ2-7
d_gene: -
abundance: -
v_gene: TRBV7-6
len: 15

CDR3aa: CSVLGVGGRSYEQYF
CDR3nt: TGCAGCGTGCTGGGGGTGGGGGGCCGGTCCTACGAGCAGTACTTC
j_gene: TRBJ2-7
d_gene: -
abundance: -
v_gene: TRBV29-1
len: 15

CDR3aa: CASSTPGTTNTGELFF
CDR3nt: TGTGCCAGCAGCACCCCCGGGACAACGAACACCGGGGAGCTGTTTTTT
j_gene: TRBJ2-2
d_gene: -
abundance: -
v_gene: TRBV9
len: 16

CDR3aa: CASSFRSDGHEQFF
CDR3nt: TGTGCCAGCAGCTTCCGGTCCGACGGGCATGAGCAGTTCTTC
j_gene: TRBJ2-1
d_gene: -
abundance: few
v_gene: TRBV7-9
len: 14

CDR3aa: CASSVSLAGPTSTDTQYF
CDR3nt: TGTGCCAGCAGCGTGAGTTTAGCGGGGCCCACTAGCACAGATACGCAGTATTTT
j_gene: TRBJ2-3
d_gene: TRBD2
abundance: -
v_gene: TRBV9
len: 18

CDR3aa: CASSLERIYTTEAFF
CDR3nt: TGTGCCAGCAGCTTAGAACGGATCTATACAACTGAAGCTTTCTTT
j_gene: TRBJ1-1
d_gene: -
abundance: -
v_gene: TRBV11-1
len: 15

CDR3aa: CASSLFEGNQDTQYF
CDR3nt: TGTGCCAGCAGCTTGTTTGAGGGGAATCAAGATACGCAGTATTTT
j_gene: TRBJ2-3
d_gene: -
abundance: once
v_gene: TRBV5-4
len: 15

CDR3aa: CASSLTSGQGQPQHF
CDR3nt: TGTGCCAGCAGCTTAACCTCGGGACAGGGCCAGCCCCAGCATTTT
j_gene: TRBJ1-5
d_gene: TRBD1
abundance: -
v_gene: TRBV7-6
len: 15

CDR3aa: CASSEASGEGLNGYTF
CDR3nt: TGTGCCAGCAGTGAAGCGAGCGGGGAGGGGTTGAATGGCTACACCTTC
j_gene: TRBJ1-2
d_gene: -
abundance: -
v_gene: TRBV6-1
len: 16

CDR3aa: CASSLFLGDYEQYF
CDR3nt: TGTGCCAGCAGCTTGTTTCTCGGAGACTACGAGCAGTACTTC
j_gene: TRBJ2-7
d_gene: -
abundance: -
v_gene: TRBV5-5
len: 14

CDR3aa: CASSLPDRAYEQYF
CDR3nt: TGTGCCAGCAGCCTCCCGGACAGGGCCTACGAGCAGTACTTC
j_gene: TRBJ2-7
d_gene: TRBD1
abundance: -
v_gene: TRBV27
len: 14

CDR3aa: CASSPQNTITYEQYF
CDR3nt: TGTGCCAGCAGCCCCCAAAATACCATAACCTACGAGCAGTACTTC
j_gene: TRBJ2-7
d_gene: -
abundance: -
v_gene: TRBV7-4
len: 15

CDR3aa: CASSRDGGDQPQHF
CDR3nt: TGTGCCAGCAGTCGGGACGGGGGGGATCAGCCCCAGCATTTT
j_gene: TRBJ1-5
d_gene: -
abundance: large
v_gene: TRBV28
len: 14